The sequence of this T cell receptor (beta chain) was determined in a study of CD8+ T cells in alopecia areata. TCR sequencing used cDNA made by reverse transcription of extracted RNA. Produced via immunoSEQ multiplex PCR; TCRdb's table is partial and in-frame only. This sample carries 110,000 to 150,000 clones, roughly 61% of them seen once, and the ten largest clones take roughly 6.5%. Germline CDR1 and CDR2: SGHNT and YYREEE (reference sequence). The junction had 11 bases not matched to a gene; V was cut back by 5 bases and J by 4 bases. The CDR3 has 16 amino acids. The receptor comes from a human donor with alopecia areata. The J gene is TRBJ2-1, the V gene TRBV5-4, with TRBD1 identical over 8 bases. Sequences were derived from CD4+ T cells sorted from blood, sampled at week 0. CDR3 in DNA: TGTGCCAGCAGACAAAAGAAGACAGGGGAATACAATGAGCAGTTCTTC. Protein: CASRQKKTGEYNEQFF.